Listed below are T cell receptor beta chains from one sample, sequenced in a study of PD-L1 blockade in urothelial cancer. TCRdb's table, derived via immunoSEQ multiplex PCR, lists solely in-frame clones and lacks some. Of about 63,000 clones in the sample, about 76% were seen once. This sample comprised PBMCs, obtained around atezolizumab (anti-PD-L1) treatment. These receptors all stem from a man between 65 and 85 years old with urothelial cancer. CDR3s include the opening cysteine and the closing phenylalanine or tryptophan. Fields, in order: V gene, J gene, CDR3 protein.

v_gene: TRBV7-7
j_gene: TRBJ2-3
CDR3aa: CASSPSGTPDTQYF

v_gene: TRBV11-1
j_gene: TRBJ2-1
CDR3aa: CASSTSGKIGNEQFF

v_gene: TRBV6-5
j_gene: TRBJ1-3
CDR3aa: CASARGRAGNTIYF

v_gene: TRBV29-1
j_gene: TRBJ2-3
CDR3aa: CSVLGLTSSLGTDTQYF

v_gene: TRBV7-2
j_gene: TRBJ2-3
CDR3aa: CASSLVLYTDTQYF

v_gene: TRBV5-1
j_gene: TRBJ1-4
CDR3aa: CASSQGALQQKLFF

v_gene: TRBV5-4
j_gene: TRBJ1-1
CDR3aa: CASSLWGPTEAFF

v_gene: TRBV7-9
j_gene: TRBJ2-7
CDR3aa: CASSLGLAGGYEQYF

v_gene: TRBV7-6
j_gene: TRBJ2-1
CDR3aa: CASSSAMGLAGGGNEQFF

v_gene: TRBV9
j_gene: TRBJ1-2
CDR3aa: CASSPGQGNYGYTF

v_gene: TRBV6-1
j_gene: TRBJ2-7
CDR3aa: CASSESSGGYEQYF

v_gene: TRBV5-1
j_gene: TRBJ2-3
CDR3aa: CASSLGAPTDTQYF

v_gene: TRBV11-2
j_gene: TRBJ2-1
CDR3aa: CASSLWRRRRDSYNEQFF

v_gene: TRBV5-5
j_gene: TRBJ2-7
CDR3aa: CASSSGTAYEQYF

v_gene: TRBV5-8
j_gene: TRBJ2-1
CDR3aa: CASNLAGATYNEQFF

v_gene: TRBV13
j_gene: TRBJ2-7
CDR3aa: CASRRTGGGYEQYF

v_gene: TRBV6-5
j_gene: TRBJ1-2
CDR3aa: CASSVTGGDGYTF

v_gene: TRBV6-5
j_gene: TRBJ2-5
CDR3aa: CASSVGTGGQETQYF

v_gene: TRBV2
j_gene: TRBJ2-3
CDR3aa: CASSEAGSGLGTDTQYF

v_gene: TRBV30
j_gene: TRBJ1-5
CDR3aa: CAWSAGQPGANQPQHF

v_gene: TRBV5-4
j_gene: TRBJ2-5
CDR3aa: CASSRLLPQETQYF

v_gene: TRBV12-5
j_gene: TRBJ2-5
CDR3aa: CASGLVLPPGQDKQETQYF

v_gene: TRBV5-4
j_gene: TRBJ2-2
CDR3aa: CASSLGGRTSGITGELFF

v_gene: TRBV28
j_gene: TRBJ2-7
CDR3aa: CASSLPWTGAGEQYF

v_gene: TRBV10-3
j_gene: TRBJ2-5
CDR3aa: CAISEPSGRALGETQYF

v_gene: TRBV7-3
j_gene: TRBJ2-1
CDR3aa: CASSLNPGLAGSEQFF

v_gene: TRBV7-6
j_gene: TRBJ2-1
CDR3aa: CASSQSGRSSYNEQFF

v_gene: TRBV30
j_gene: TRBJ2-7
CDR3aa: CAWRRTNEQYF

v_gene: TRBV19
j_gene: TRBJ2-7
CDR3aa: CASSALQGGEQYF

v_gene: TRBV19
j_gene: TRBJ2-4
CDR3aa: CASRGTGSRQYF

v_gene: TRBV19
j_gene: TRBJ1-1
CDR3aa: CASSGTGEAFF

v_gene: TRBV7-2
j_gene: TRBJ1-5
CDR3aa: CASSLDRGNGNQPQHF

v_gene: TRBV6-5
j_gene: TRBJ2-3
CDR3aa: CASSYLAGGTDTQYF

v_gene: TRBV5-6
j_gene: TRBJ2-1
CDR3aa: CASSLNYLEQFF

v_gene: TRBV2
j_gene: TRBJ1-1
CDR3aa: CASSATGSRTEAFF

v_gene: TRBV5-4
j_gene: TRBJ2-3
CDR3aa: CASSLVPGTEPDTQYF

v_gene: TRBV5-5
j_gene: TRBJ2-3
CDR3aa: CASSLEGSRTGSTDTQYF

v_gene: TRBV15
j_gene: TRBJ2-1
CDR3aa: CATSREVFGGQFF

v_gene: TRBV5-1
j_gene: TRBJ1-3
CDR3aa: CASSLESYSSGNTIYF

v_gene: TRBV27
j_gene: TRBJ2-5
CDR3aa: CARNRPRETQYF

v_gene: TRBV6-1
j_gene: TRBJ1-2
CDR3aa: CASSKTGANYGYTF

v_gene: TRBV5-4
j_gene: TRBJ2-2
CDR3aa: CASSLGGGPTATGELFF

v_gene: TRBV29-1
j_gene: TRBJ1-1
CDR3aa: CSVDDTRNTEAFF

v_gene: TRBV7-2
j_gene: TRBJ2-7
CDR3aa: CASSSSAGGWVEQYF

v_gene: TRBV5-5
j_gene: TRBJ2-1
CDR3aa: CASSSLGGQGIIEQFF

v_gene: TRBV28
j_gene: TRBJ2-3
CDR3aa: CASSPPASRLTADTQYF

v_gene: TRBV18
j_gene: TRBJ1-1
CDR3aa: CASSSTYRVLNTEAFF

v_gene: TRBV5-4
j_gene: TRBJ2-5
CDR3aa: CASSLVAGGSKTQYF

v_gene: TRBV10-3
j_gene: TRBJ2-7
CDR3aa: CACRQDTYEQYF

v_gene: TRBV18
j_gene: TRBJ1-1
CDR3aa: CASSPDSEAFF

v_gene: TRBV5-8
j_gene: TRBJ2-3
CDR3aa: CASSLAADRRDTQYF

v_gene: TRBV5-1
j_gene: TRBJ2-7
CDR3aa: CASSLGGGSPFDEQYF

v_gene: TRBV6-4
j_gene: TRBJ2-1
CDR3aa: CASSPRTSGRNNEQFF

v_gene: TRBV7-9
j_gene: TRBJ2-7
CDR3aa: CASSAGGTGGNEQYF